These T cell receptor beta chains were read from a single sample in a study of cytomegalovirus exposure and HLA in healthy donors. Measured with immunoSEQ multiplex PCR; TCRdb has only the in-frame clones, and not every one. Of 150,000 to 200,000 clones in the sample, approximately 80% were seen once. Sequencing input: PBMCs. The receptors come from a woman under 40 in good health and CMV-seropositive. Each CDR3 is given with its conserved first and last residue. Fields, in order: J gene, clone size, CDR3 length, D gene, V gene, CDR3 DNA, CDR3 protein. The D gene is left open where the match is weak. Clone sizes are given selectively: once, few, many, or a class where the clone is expanded.

TRBJ1-1	-	15	TRBD1	TRBV6-1	TGTGCCAGCAGCGATTCGGGCAGGGGGCTTACTGAAGCTTTCTTT	CASSDSGRGLTEAFF
TRBJ2-1	-	15	TRBD1	TRBV14	TGTGCCAGCAGCCCCGGACAGGGACGGTCTCCGGCGGGGTTCTTC	CASSPGQGRSPAGFF
TRBJ2-2	-	14	TRBD1	TRBV5-1	TGCGCCAGCAGCTTGGCGGGTACAGGGGCGGAGCTGTTTTTT	CASSLAGTGAELFF
TRBJ2-7	-	16	-	TRBV7-9	TGTGCCAGCAGCTTAGCAAGGGGACTCCCCTCGGACGAGCAGTACTTC	CASSLARGLPSDEQYF
TRBJ1-2	-	14	-	TRBV21-1	TGTGCCAGCAGCAAAAAGGGACAGATTGGAGGCTACACCTTC	CASSKKGQIGGYTF
TRBJ1-2	-	13	TRBD1	TRBV7-8	TGTGCCAGCAGCTTAGAGGGACAGCTGGGCTACACCTTC	CASSLEGQLGYTF
TRBJ1-2	once	11	TRBD1	TRBV20-1	TGCAGTGCCCCGACAGGGCAGTTCTCGAGGTTC	CSAPTGQFSRF
TRBJ1-1	-	14	-	TRBV5-1	TGCGCCAGCAGCTTGGAAAGCGCATACACTGAAGCTTTCTTT	CASSLESAYTEAFF
TRBJ1-5	-	19	-	TRBV2	TGTGCCAGCAGTCCCCCGGGACATGAGAGAAAGTATAGCAATCAGCCCCAGCATTTT	CASSPPGHERKYSNQPQHF
TRBJ1-2	-	13	-	TRBV2	TGTGCCAGCAGTGAACAAGGGGACTATGGCTACACCTTC	CASSEQGDYGYTF